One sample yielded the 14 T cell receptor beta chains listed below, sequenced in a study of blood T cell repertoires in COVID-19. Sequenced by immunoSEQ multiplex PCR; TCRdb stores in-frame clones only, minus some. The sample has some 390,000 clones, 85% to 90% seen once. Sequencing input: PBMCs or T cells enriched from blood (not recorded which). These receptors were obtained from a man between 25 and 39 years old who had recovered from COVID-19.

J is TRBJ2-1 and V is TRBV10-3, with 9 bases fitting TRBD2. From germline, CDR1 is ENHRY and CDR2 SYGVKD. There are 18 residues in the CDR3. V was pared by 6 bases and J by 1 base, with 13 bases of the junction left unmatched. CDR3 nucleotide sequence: TGTGCCATCAGGGCGCGGCTAGCGGGGTCCCCATCCTACAATGAGCAGTTCTTC. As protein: CAIRARLAGSPSYNEQFF.

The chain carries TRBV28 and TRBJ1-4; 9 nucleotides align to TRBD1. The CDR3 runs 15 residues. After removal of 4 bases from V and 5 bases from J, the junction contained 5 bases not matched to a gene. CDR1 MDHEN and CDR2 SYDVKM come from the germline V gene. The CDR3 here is CASSSPGTGNEKLFF. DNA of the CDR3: TGTGCCAGCAGTTCCCCCGGGACAGGGAATGAAAAACTGTTTTTT.

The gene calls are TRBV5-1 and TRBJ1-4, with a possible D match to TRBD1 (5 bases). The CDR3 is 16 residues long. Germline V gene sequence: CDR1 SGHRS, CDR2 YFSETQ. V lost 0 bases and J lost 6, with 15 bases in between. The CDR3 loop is CASSLAGRGLDEKLFF. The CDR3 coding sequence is TGCGCCAGCAGCTTGGCAGGGCGTGGGCTGGATGAAAAACTGTTTTTT.

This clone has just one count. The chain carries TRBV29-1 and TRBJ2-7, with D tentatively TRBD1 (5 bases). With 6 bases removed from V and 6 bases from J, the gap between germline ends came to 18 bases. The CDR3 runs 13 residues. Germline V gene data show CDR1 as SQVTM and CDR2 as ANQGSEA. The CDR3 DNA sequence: TGCAGCGTCTTCGACAGTGCTTGGGGCGAGCAGTACTTC. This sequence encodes CSVFDSAWGEQYF.

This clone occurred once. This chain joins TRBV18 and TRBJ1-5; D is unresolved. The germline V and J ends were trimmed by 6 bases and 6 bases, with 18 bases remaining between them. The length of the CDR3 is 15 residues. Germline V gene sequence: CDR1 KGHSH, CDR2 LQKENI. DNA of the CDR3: TGTGCCAGCTCGCGAGATGAGAAGCGGGGTCAGCCCCAGCATTTT. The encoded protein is CASSRDEKRGQPQHF.

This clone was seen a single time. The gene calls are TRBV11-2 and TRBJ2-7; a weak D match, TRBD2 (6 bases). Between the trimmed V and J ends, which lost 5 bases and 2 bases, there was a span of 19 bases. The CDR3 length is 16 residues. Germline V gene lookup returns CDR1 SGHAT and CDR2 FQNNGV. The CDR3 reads CASSPGRVGGTYEQYF. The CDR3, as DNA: TGTGCCAGCAGCCCAGGCCGGGTGGGAGGAACCTACGAGCAGTACTTC.

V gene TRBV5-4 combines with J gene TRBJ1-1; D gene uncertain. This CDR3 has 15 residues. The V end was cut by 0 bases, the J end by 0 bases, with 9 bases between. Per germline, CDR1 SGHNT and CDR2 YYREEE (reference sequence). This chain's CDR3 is CASSLDSNMNTEAFF. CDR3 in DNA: TGTGCCAGCAGCTTGGACAGTAACATGAACACTGAAGCTTTCTTT.

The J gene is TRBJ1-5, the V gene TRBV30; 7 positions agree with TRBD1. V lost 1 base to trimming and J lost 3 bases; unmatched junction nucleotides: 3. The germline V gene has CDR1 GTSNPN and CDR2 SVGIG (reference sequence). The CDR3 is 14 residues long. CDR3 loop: CAWSGRGTNQPQHF. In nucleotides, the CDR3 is TGTGCCTGGAGTGGCAGGGGGACCAATCAGCCCCAGCATTTT.

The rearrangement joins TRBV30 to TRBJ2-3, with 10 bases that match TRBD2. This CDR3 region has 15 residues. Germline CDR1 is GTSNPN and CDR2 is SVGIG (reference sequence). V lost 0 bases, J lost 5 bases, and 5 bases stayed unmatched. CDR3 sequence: CAWSVLAGGVDTQYF. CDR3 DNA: TGTGCCTGGAGTGTATTAGCGGGAGGTGTAGATACGCAGTATTTT.

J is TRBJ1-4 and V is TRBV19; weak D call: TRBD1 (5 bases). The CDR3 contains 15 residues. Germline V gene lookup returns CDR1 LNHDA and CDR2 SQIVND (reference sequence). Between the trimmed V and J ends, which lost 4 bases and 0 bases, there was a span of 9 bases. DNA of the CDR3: TGTGCCAGTAGTAGCGGAGGGGCAACTAATGAAAAACTGTTTTTT. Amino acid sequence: CASSSGGATNEKLFF.

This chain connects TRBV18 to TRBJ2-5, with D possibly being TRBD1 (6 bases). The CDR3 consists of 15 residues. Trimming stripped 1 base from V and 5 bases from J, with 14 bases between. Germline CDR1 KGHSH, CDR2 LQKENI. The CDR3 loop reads CASSPQKGVPETQYF. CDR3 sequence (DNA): TGTGCCAGCTCACCACAGAAGGGGGTCCCGGAGACCCAGTACTTC.

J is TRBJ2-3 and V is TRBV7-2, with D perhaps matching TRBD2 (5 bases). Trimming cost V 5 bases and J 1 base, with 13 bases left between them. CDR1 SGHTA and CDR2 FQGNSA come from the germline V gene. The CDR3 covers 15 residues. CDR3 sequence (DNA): TGTGCCAGCAGCCCTGTGTTCGGGGGCACAGATACGCAGTATTTT. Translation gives CASSPVFGGTDTQYF.

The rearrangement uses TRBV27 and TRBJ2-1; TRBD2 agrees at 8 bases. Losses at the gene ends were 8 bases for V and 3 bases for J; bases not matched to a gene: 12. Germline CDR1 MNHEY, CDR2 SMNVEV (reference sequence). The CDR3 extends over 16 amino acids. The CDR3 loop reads CASFRTGTRIYNEQFF. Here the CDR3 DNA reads TGTGCCAGCTTTCGTACCGGGACTAGAATCTACAATGAGCAGTTCTTC.

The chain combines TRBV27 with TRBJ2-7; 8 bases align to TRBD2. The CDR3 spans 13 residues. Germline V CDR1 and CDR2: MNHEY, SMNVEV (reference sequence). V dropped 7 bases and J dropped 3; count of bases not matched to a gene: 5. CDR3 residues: CASTSGSDYEQYF. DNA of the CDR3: TGTGCCAGCACCAGCGGGAGTGACTACGAGCAGTACTTC.